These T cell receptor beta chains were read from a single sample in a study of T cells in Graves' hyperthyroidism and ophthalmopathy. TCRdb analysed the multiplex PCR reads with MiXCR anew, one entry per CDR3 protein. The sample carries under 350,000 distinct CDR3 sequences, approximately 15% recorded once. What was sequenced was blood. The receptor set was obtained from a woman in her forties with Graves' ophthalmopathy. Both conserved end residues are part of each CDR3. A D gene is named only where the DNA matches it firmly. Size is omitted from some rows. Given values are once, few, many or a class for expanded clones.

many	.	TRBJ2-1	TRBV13	CASSFIRGAYRDEQFF	TGTGCCAGCAGCTTCATCAGGGGCGCTTATAGGGATGAGCAGTTCTTC
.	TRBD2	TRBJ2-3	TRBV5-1	CASSSTSGGIDTQYF	TGCGCCAGCAGCTCGACTAGCGGGGGAATTGATACGCAGTATTTT
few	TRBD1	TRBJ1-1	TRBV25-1	CASSEVPTGVTEAFF	TGTGCCAGCAGTGAGGTTCCGACAGGGGTCACTGAAGCTTTCTTT
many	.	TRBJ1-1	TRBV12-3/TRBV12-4	CASSTGMNTEAFF	TGTGCCAGCAGTACAGGGATGAACACTGAAGCTTTCTTT
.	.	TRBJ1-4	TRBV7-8	CASSFRARTTNEKLFF	TGTGCCAGCAGCTTCCGCGCGCGGACAACTAATGAAAAACTGTTTTTT
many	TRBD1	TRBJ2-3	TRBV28	CASSLTGALTDTQYF	TGTGCCAGCAGTTTAACAGGGGCACTCACAGATACGCAGTATTTT
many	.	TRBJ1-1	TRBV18	CASSLGRVGTNTEAFF	TGTGCCAGCTCACTCGGACGTGTGGGTACGAACACTGAAGCTTTCTTT
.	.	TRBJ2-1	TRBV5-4	CASSLDASFPEQFF	TGTGCCAGCAGCTTGGACGCTTCCTTCCCCGAGCAGTTCTTC
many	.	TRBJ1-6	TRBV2	CASSEGYNSPLHF	TGTGCCAGCAGTGAGGGCTATAATTCACCCCTCCACTTT
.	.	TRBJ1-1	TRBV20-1	CSARGRGRGANTEAFF	TGCAGTGCTAGAGGACGGGGGCGGGGGGCGAACACTGAAGCTTTCTTT
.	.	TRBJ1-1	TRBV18	CASSPRGKGSVHTEAFF	TGTGCCAGCTCACCACGGGGGAAGGGTTCCGTGCACACTGAAGCTTTCTTT
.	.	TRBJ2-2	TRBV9	CASSVEATGELFF	TGTGCCAGCAGCGTAGAGGCGACCGGGGAGCTGTTTTTT
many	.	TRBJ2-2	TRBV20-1	CSATTYTGELFF	TGCAGTGCTACTACTTACACTGGGGAGCTGTTTTTT
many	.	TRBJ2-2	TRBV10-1	CASSESLGLAGELFF	TGCGCCAGCAGTGAGTCTTTAGGGCTCGCCGGGGAGCTGTTTTTT
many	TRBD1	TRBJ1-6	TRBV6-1	CASSHGQGNSPLHF	TGTGCCAGCAGCCATGGACAGGGAAATTCACCCCTCCACTTT
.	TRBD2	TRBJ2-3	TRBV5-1	CASSLQRGGGTDTQYF	TGCGCCAGCAGCTTACAGCGGGGGGGAGGGACAGATACGCAGTATTTT
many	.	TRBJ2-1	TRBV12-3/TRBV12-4	CASSLFSYNEQFF	TGTGCCAGCAGTTTGTTCTCCTACAATGAGCAGTTCTTC
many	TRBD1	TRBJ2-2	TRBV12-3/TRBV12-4	CASSTGEGGELFF	TGTGCCAGCAGTACAGGGGAAGGCGGGGAGCTGTTTTTT
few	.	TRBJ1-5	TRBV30	CAWSVPGIGQPQHF	TGTGCCTGGAGTGTCCCGGGAATAGGTCAGCCCCAGCATTTT
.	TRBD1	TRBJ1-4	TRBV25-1	CASSERRTGGREKLFF	TGTGCCAGCAGTGAACGCCGGACAGGGGGCCGGGAAAAACTGTTTTTT
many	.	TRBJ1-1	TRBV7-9	CASSSQGKNTEAFF	TGTGCCAGCAGCTCCCAAGGGAAGAACACTGAAGCTTTCTTT
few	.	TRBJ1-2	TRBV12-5	CASGLDPLDRTYGYTF	TGTGCTAGTGGTTTGGACCCGCTCGACAGGACCTATGGCTACACCTTC